The 23 T cell receptor beta chains given below trace back to one sample, sequenced in a study of cytomegalovirus exposure and HLA in healthy donors. PCR used 60 Vbeta primers and 13 Jbeta primers. Assay used: immunoSEQ multiplex PCR; TCRdb lists only in-frame clones, some missing. The sample spans 220,000 or so clones; the ten largest clones claim roughly 1.2%. The sample comprised PBMCs. The receptor set was obtained from a girl aged 2 to 9 in good health and CMV-seropositive.

The chain employs TRBV27 and TRBJ2-5; 10 nucleotides agree with TRBD2. The V and J ends lost 5 bases and 5 bases, in that order; junction bases with no gene match: 5. Germline lookup yields CDR1 MNHEY and CDR2 SMNVEV (reference sequence). CDR3 size: 14 residues. CDR3 sequence reads: CASSLAGVGETQYF. The CDR3, as DNA: TGTGCCAGCAGTCTAGCGGGAGTTGGGGAGACCCAGTACTTC.

The gene calls are TRBV5-1 and TRBJ2-1, with D possibly TRBD2 on 6 matching bases. Trimming left V 2 bases short and J 7 bases short, with 19 bases between. Germline V gene data show CDR1 as SGHRS and CDR2 as YFSETQ. The CDR3 loop spans 16 amino acids. The CDR3 loop reads CASSLGTGVLKNEQFF. The DNA for the CDR3 is TGCGCCAGCAGCTTAGGTACGGGGGTGTTGAAGAATGAGCAGTTCTTC. The variable domain in full, with the rest retrieved from reference TRBV5-1 and TRBJ2-1, is KAGVTQTPRYLIKTRGQQVTLSCSPISGHRSVSWYQQTPGQGLQFLFEYFSETQRNKGNFPGRFSGRQFSNSRSEMNVSTLELGDSALYLCASSLGTGVLKNEQFFGPGTRLTVL.

The chain couples TRBV11-2 to TRBJ1-1, with 8 bases identical to TRBD1. The CDR3 has 14 residues. V lost 5 bases to trimming and J lost 3 bases; unmatched junction nucleotides: 5. Germline loops: CDR1 SGHAT, CDR2 FQNNGV. CDR3 coding DNA: TGTGCCAGCAGCCACCGACAGGGGTACACTGAAGCTTTCTTT. Its protein product is CASSHRQGYTEAFF.

The chain is built from TRBV19 and TRBJ2-3, with 10 bases aligning to TRBD2. This CDR3 is built from 14 residues. Germline V gene lookup returns CDR1 LNHDA and CDR2 SQIVND (reference sequence). V lost 7 bases to trimming and J lost 1 base; unmatched junction nucleotides: 2. The CDR3 DNA follows: TGTGCCAGTACCGGGACTAGCGGCACAGATACGCAGTATTTT. It encodes CASTGTSGTDTQYF.

With regard to this clone: The junction does not match germline at one end; this may be a read error. The gene calls are TRBV7-9 and TRBJ2-2, with TRBD1 matching 7 bases. Germline CDR1 reads SEHNR; CDR2 reads FQNEAQ (reference sequence). The CDR3 totals 17 residues. The CDR3: CAGSLAWGQLDTGELFF. The CDR3 DNA is TGTGCCGGCAGCTTAGCGTGGGGACAGTTGGACACCGGGGAGCTGTTTTTT.

The chain recombines TRBV7-9 with TRBJ1-5; 7 nucleotides agree with TRBD1. This CDR3 spans 17 amino acids. V shed 1 base, J shed 4 bases, and the junction held 10 bases outside the gene matches. CDR1 is SEHNR, CDR2 FQNEAQ, per germline (reference sequence). CDR3 protein: CASSLGSGARGNQPQHF. The CDR3 DNA follows: TGTGCCAGCAGCTTAGGAAGTGGGGCCAGGGGGAATCAGCCCCAGCATTTT. Using reference TRBV7-9 and TRBJ1-5 for the parts outside the CDR3, the full variable domain is DTGVSQNPRHKITKRGQNVTFRCDPISEHNRLYWYRQTLGQGPEFLTYFQNEAQLEKSRLLSDRFSAERPKGSFSTLEIQRTEQGDSAMYLCASSLGSGARGNQPQHFGDGTRLSIL.

The chain combines TRBV28 with TRBJ2-3, with 10 bases matching TRBD2. The V gene end was trimmed by 8 bases and the J gene end by 3 bases; junction bases not matched to a gene: 2. CDR1 and CDR2 from the germline V gene are MDHEN and SYDVKM. This CDR3 has 13 amino acids. CDR3 in DNA: TGTGCCAGCGTAGCGGGAGGAACAGATACGCAGTATTTT. It is translated as CASVAGGTDTQYF.

The chain joins TRBV11-2 to TRBJ2-1, with 7 bases identical to TRBD2. Germline lookup yields CDR1 SGHAT and CDR2 FQNNGV. Trimming removed 1 base from V and 4 bases from J; junction bases left unmatched: 4. The CDR3 runs to 15 residues. This CDR3 is CASSLVAGEYNEQFF. The CDR3 DNA reads as TGTGCCAGCAGCTTAGTGGCGGGAGAGTACAATGAGCAGTTCTTC.

The chain recombines TRBV2 with TRBJ2-7, with D possibly being TRBD1 (5 bases). CDR1 and CDR2 from the germline V gene are SNHLY and FYNNEI. The length of the CDR3 is 14 residues. Trimming left V 2 bases short and J 4 bases short, with 12 bases between. The CDR3 region is CASSESVGAYEQYF. The CDR3 coding sequence is TGTGCCAGCAGTGAATCGGTAGGGGCTTACGAGCAGTACTTC.

The chain joins TRBV6-6 to TRBJ1-1; TRBD1 might be the D (5 bases). V was trimmed by 1 base and J by 3 bases, leaving 9 bases between them. The CDR3 contains 14 residues. Germline assignment: CDR1 MNHNY and CDR2 SVGAGI (reference sequence). CDR3 sequence reads: CASSYFGGDTEAFF. CDR3 nucleotide sequence: TGTGCCAGCAGTTACTTCGGGGGGGACACTGAAGCTTTCTTT.

CDR3 coding DNA: TGTGCCAGCAGCTCTGGGGACAGTCCTTCCTACGAGCAGTACTTC. It specifies CASSSGDSPSYEQYF. This chain uses TRBV7-2 with TRBJ2-7; 7 bases map to TRBD1. This CDR3 contains 15 residues. CDR1 and CDR2 (germline): SGHTA, FQGNSA. The V segment lost 4 bases and the J segment 1 base; nucleotides outside the gene matches: 7.

The chain uses TRBV25-1 and TRBJ1-4; D is uncertain. The germline CDR1 and CDR2 sequences are MGHDK and SYGVNS. V was shortened by 1 base and J by 8 bases, with 14 bases between the two germline ends. This CDR3 is built from 15 residues. The CDR3 DNA reads TGTGCCAGCAGTGAATTAGGCGGGAGGCCCGAAAAACTGTTTTTT. It yields the protein CASSELGGRPEKLFF. Using reference TRBV25-1 and TRBJ1-4 for the parts outside the CDR3, the full variable domain is EADIYQTPRYLVIGTGKKITLECSQTMGHDKMYWYQQDPGMELHLIHYSYGVNSTEKGDLSSESTVSRIRTEHFPLTLESARPSHTSQYLCASSELGGRPEKLFFGSGTQLSVL.

The gene calls are TRBV28 and TRBJ2-1, with TRBD2 identical over 10 bases. The germline gives CDR1 MDHEN, CDR2 SYDVKM. CDR3 length equals 15 residues. The junction had 16 bases not matched to a gene; V was cut back by 5 bases and J by 15 bases. In DNA form, the CDR3 reads TGTGCCAGCAGTGTGGGACTAGCGCCCCCAAATAAGCCGTTCTTC. Translated: CASSVGLAPPNKPFF. Full variable domain (remainder filled in from reference TRBV28 and TRBJ2-1): DVKVTQSSRYLVKRTGEKVFLECVQDMDHENMFWYRQDPGLGLRLIYFSYDVKMKEKGDIPEGYSVSREKKERFSLILESASTNQTSMYLCASSVGLAPPNKPFFGPGTRLTVL.

The V gene is TRBV7-9, the J gene TRBJ2-6; the match to TRBD1 covers 7 bases. The CDR3 spans 18 residues. Trimming removed 3 bases from V and 2 bases from J; junction bases left unmatched: 10. Germline V gene lookup returns CDR1 SEHNR and CDR2 FQNEAQ (reference sequence). CDR3 in DNA: TGTGCCAGCAGCTTCCCTGACCACAGGGGTCCTGGGGCCAACGTCCTGACTTTC. Protein product: CASSFPDHRGPGANVLTF.

CDR3 nucleotide sequence: TGTGCCAGCTCACCGACCGAAGGCGGGATATCCTACGAGCAGTACTTC. Protein: CASSPTEGGISYEQYF. The V and J genes are TRBV18 and TRBJ2-7, with a tentative D call TRBD2 (6 bases). Germline V gene sequence: CDR1 KGHSH, CDR2 LQKENI. Trimming removed 3 bases at V and 1 base at J, with 16 bases between. This CDR3 spans 16 amino acids.

The chain joins TRBV10-3 to TRBJ1-5; TRBD1 agrees at 7 bases. Trimming cost V 3 bases and J 4 bases; bases outside gene matches: 6. Germline V gene sequence: CDR1 ENHRY, CDR2 SYGVKD. CDR3 length: 15 amino acids. The CDR3 DNA follows: TGTGCCATCAGTGAATATGACAGGGAGAATCAGCCCCAGCATTTT. Its protein product is CAISEYDRENQPQHF.

The CDR3 sequence is CASRGQGTDTQYF. CDR3 bases: TGTGCCAGCAGAGGCCAGGGGACAGATACGCAGTATTTT. The chain carries TRBV27 and TRBJ2-3; possible D gene TRBD1, 6 bases. The CDR3 runs to 13 residues. The germline V gene has CDR1 MNHEY and CDR2 SMNVEV (reference sequence). The ends were cut back, 6 bases at V and 3 bases at J, with 10 bases in the middle.

V usage is TRBV14 and J usage is TRBJ2-5; TRBD2 matches at 8 bases. The CDR3 runs 15 residues. Germline lookup yields CDR1 SGHDN and CDR2 FVKESK. After removal of 4 bases from V and 5 bases from J, the junction contained 9 bases not matched to a gene. CDR3 sequence: CASSPREGRRETQYF. The DNA for the CDR3 is TGTGCCAGCAGCCCCCGGGAGGGAAGGAGGGAGACCCAGTACTTC. Full variable domain (outside the CDR3, taken from reference TRBV14 and TRBJ2-5): EAGVTQFPSHSVIEKGQTVTLRCDPISGHDNLYWYRRVMGKEIKFLLHFVKESKQDESGMPNNRFLAERTGGTYSTLKVQPAELEDSGVYFCASSPREGRRETQYFGPGTRLLVL.

DNA of the CDR3: TGTGCCAGCAGTGTGGGAGCGGGAGGAACAGATACGCAGTATTTT. This sequence encodes CASSVGAGGTDTQYF. The J gene is TRBJ2-3, the V gene TRBV2; 9 nucleotides line up with TRBD2. The germline gives CDR1 SNHLY, CDR2 FYNNEI. The V segment lost 4 bases and the J segment 3 bases; nucleotides outside the gene matches: 5. The CDR3 runs 15 residues.

The V call is TRBV29-1, the J call TRBJ2-7, with 7 bases lining up with TRBD1. Germline V lookup: CDR1 SQVTM, CDR2 ANQGSEA. The ends lost 6 bases at V and 0 bases at J; junction bases unmatched: 8. This CDR3 has 14 amino acids. CDR3: CSVGTARASYEQYF. In DNA, the CDR3 is TGCAGCGTCGGGACAGCGCGCGCCTCCTACGAGCAGTACTTC.

The rearrangement uses TRBV25-1 and TRBJ1-1; TRBD1 might be the D (5 bases). CDR1 and CDR2 from the germline V gene are MGHDK and SYGVNS. V lost 4 bases and J lost 1, with 13 bases in between. This CDR3 has 15 residues. DNA for the CDR3: TGTGCCAGCAGTGCCTCATTGGGGGGGAACACTGAAGCTTTCTTT. Encoded protein: CASSASLGGNTEAFF.

V gene TRBV5-6 combines with J gene TRBJ2-5; no firm D call. The DNA end is a closer match to TRBJ2-7, so the J assignment may be wrong. Germline CDR1 reads SGHDT; CDR2 reads YYEEEE. There are 13 residues in the CDR3. The CDR3: CASSLRPISEQYF. The CDR3 DNA reads as TGTGCCAGCAGCCTCCGCCCCATAAGCGAGCAGTACTTC.

This chain joins TRBV28 and TRBJ2-5; 9 nucleotides line up with TRBD1. Germline V gives CDR1 MDHEN, CDR2 SYDVKM. V shed 3 bases, J shed 6 bases, and the junction held 8 bases outside the gene matches. This CDR3 contains 15 residues. CDR3 sequence (DNA): TGTGCCAGCAGTTTGTGGGGACAGGGCGCGAAGACCCAGTACTTC. As protein: CASSLWGQGAKTQYF.